Given below is one T cell receptor (beta chain) in context. Its antigen is not yet known. Base qualities are not at hand, and no much larger clone is one base apart. These data come from a study of beta chain features in type 1 diabetes (dated by TCRdb to 2016 to 2019). Broadly, across the study: Mean age, gender distribution, total cell number and subset yield did not differ between patients and healthy donors. Across all samples, about 110 million sorted cells were examined, and cell number per subset correlated strongly with RNA yield. The study compared TCRB repertoires of sorted circulating CD4+ T cell subsets between recently diagnosed type 1 diabetes patients and matched healthy donors. Regulatory and stem cell-like memory subsets were isolated from only 8 patients and about eight healthy donors, whereas naive and central memory subsets came from all 28 donors. General conclusions and limits of the study: At VDJ recombination sites, patients with type 1 diabetes made fewer insertions and deleted more nucleotides, a pattern implying thymic rearrangement abnormalities. Type 1 diabetes patients showed a moderate but significant shortening of TCRB CDR3 length in all four CD4+ subsets. Because small numbers of individuals were included in the HLA sub-analyses, any influence of HLA type on TCRB rearrangement was left unresolved. Because cDNA was sequenced instead of genomic DNA, activated cells with high expression could be over-represented, although the groups did not differ in activation or CD3 levels. Naive, central memory and regulatory TCRB repertoires appeared to be more alike among patients than among healthy donors. PCR may preferentially amplify shorter templates, but because patient and control samples were amplified and corrected together, any resulting skew would affect both groups equally.

The entire isolated RNA was reverse transcribed using the High Capacity cDNA Reverse Transcription Kit, and thus expressed TCRB transcripts were sequenced. Naive, central memory and regulatory T cell samples underwent deep immunoSEQ sequencing, averaging about 3.3 million total reads per sample. Sorted cells were lysed in RLT buffer, and RNA was extracted using DNase-treated RNeasy Micro or Mini kits according to cell number. Each cell subset was processed separately to prevent cross-contamination, with patient and healthy donor samples processed together. The immunoSEQ multiplex PCR was used to amplify TCRB sequences from cDNA, yielding 87-bp fragments that span the CDR3 region. Sequencing of the amplicons was performed on the Illumina HiSeq platform. The study's processing was this. Synthetic template baselines were used to correct PCR bias computationally, reads within Hamming distance 2 were collapsed, and singletons that could not be merged were discarded. By aligning reads against IMGT, V, D and J genes, CDR3 length, and insertions or deletions at six rearrangement sites were assigned. Within each subset, clonotype counts were normalized to sorted cell number, and only after that were true diversity and Gini coefficients computed with the tcR R package. The overlap coefficient, calculated on TCRB nucleotide sequences, was used to quantify repertoire sharing. Out-of-frame TCRB sequences from naive cells were analyzed to stand in for the pre-selection repertoire. Imported from immuneACCESS, the table was reduced by TCRdb to in-frame sequences with V and J called. These copies leave out some clones; in studies compared against another copy, an unresolved V gene accounts for under half, and the cause of the remainder is not known. V, J and clone size are taken as reported in that table, and D and trimming were inferred from the DNA itself. The table for this sample lists about 360,000 clones; approximately 12% of them were counted only once. The top ten clonotypes cover 0.0085% to 0.012% of the sample.

From its cysteine to its phenylalanine, the CDR3 spans 15 amino acids. The sequence is cut down to CDR3 DNA, 45 bases in frame from base 1. Trimming costs V 3 bases and J 6 bases, and their ends lie 16 bases apart. From a lookup of the germline V gene, CDR1 and CDR2 are KGHSH and LQKENI. Each donor gave one peripheral blood draw, approximately 120 mL on average, collected into heparinised tubes. A BD FACSAria II was used to sort naive, central memory, regulatory and stem cell-like memory CD4+ T cells with a panel that included CD45RO, CCR7, CD25, CD127, CD95 and CD27. A purity above 98% was achieved for all sorted populations. PBMCs were separated immediately by Lymphoprep density gradient centrifugation and were stained directly, without being cultured. To minimize batch effects, samples were stained and sorted in pairs, one healthy donor with one patient per experiment.

The sequence was collected from a young woman with type 1 diabetes. The sequenced sample consisted of naive CD4+ T cells from blood. Explained via the paper, the cell subset or site label denotes: true naive CD4+ T cells. The receptor chain draws on TRBV18 and TRBJ2-3; perhaps TRBD2 is the D gene, with 6 bases matching. CDR3 protein: CASSPSRGGWDTQYF. The nucleotide sequence is TGTGCCAGCTCACCGTCACGGGGAGGATGGGATACGCAGTATTTT.